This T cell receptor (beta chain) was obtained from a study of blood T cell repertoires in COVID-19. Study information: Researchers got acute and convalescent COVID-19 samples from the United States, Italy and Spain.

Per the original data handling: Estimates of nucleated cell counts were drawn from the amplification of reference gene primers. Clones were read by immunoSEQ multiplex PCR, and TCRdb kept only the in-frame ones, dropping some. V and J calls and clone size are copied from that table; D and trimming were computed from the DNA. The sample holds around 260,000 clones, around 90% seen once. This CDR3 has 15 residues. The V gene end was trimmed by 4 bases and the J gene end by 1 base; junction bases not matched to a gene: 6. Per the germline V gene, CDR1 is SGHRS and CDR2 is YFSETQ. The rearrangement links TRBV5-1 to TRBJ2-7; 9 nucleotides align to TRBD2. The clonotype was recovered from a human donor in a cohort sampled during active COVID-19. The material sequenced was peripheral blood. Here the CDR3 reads CASSIRLAESYEQYF. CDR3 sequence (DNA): TGCGCCAGCAGCATCAGACTAGCGGAGTCCTACGAGCAGTACTTC.